This T cell receptor beta chain stems from a study of blood T cell repertoires in COVID-19. Overall study context: The United States, Italy and Spain were the sources of the acute and convalescent COVID-19 samples. In each case, the material was cDNA or gDNA derived from T cells, B-cell-depleted T cells, or PBMCs.

In the authors' workflow: Quantification of nucleated cells was approximated via reference gene primer amplification. Sequencing used immunoSEQ multiplex PCR; TCRdb keeps in-frame clones, though not all of them. Clonal size and the V and J genes are those of that table, whereas D and trimming came from the DNA. The sample has about 210,000 clones, 83% seen once. Sequencing was done on a sample of peripheral blood. The TCR comes from a middle-aged woman with active or convalescent COVID-19.

CDR3 in amino acids: CATGTGWGVREKLFF. The CDR3 DNA sequence: TGCGCCACCGGGACAGGGTGGGGGGTAAGGGAAAAACTGTTTTTT. The V gene is TRBV4-1, the J gene TRBJ1-4, with 9 bases lining up with TRBD1. In germline, CDR1 is MGHRA, CDR2 YSYEKL. V lost 10 bases and J lost 8; bases outside the gene matches: 14. The CDR3 is 15 amino acids.